The 30 T cell receptor beta chains reported below all come from one sample, sequenced in a study of blood T cell repertoires in COVID-19. Clones were sequenced by immunoSEQ multiplex PCR, and TCRdb holds only the in-frame ones, with some missing. The data contain over 250,000 clones, roughly nine tenths of them seen just once; the ten biggest clones take up approximately 2.5%. Material: PBMCs or T cells enriched from blood (not recorded which). The receptors stem from a man aged 60 to 75 who had recovered from COVID-19.

About this clone itself: This same CDR3 is encoded by further DNA sequences in the sample. This chain's CDR3 is CASSLNRNTEAFF. The CDR3 region has the DNA TGTGCCAGCAGTTTAAACAGGAACACTGAAGCTTTCTTT. The chain links TRBV12-3 or TRBV12-4 to TRBJ1-1; the D is unclear. This CDR3 region has 13 residues. The V end was cut by 2 bases, the J end by 1 base, with 5 bases between.

V is TRBV5-1 and J is TRBJ2-3, with 11 bases fitting TRBD2. V shed 0 bases, J shed 2 bases, and the junction held 5 bases outside the gene matches. Per the germline V gene, CDR1 is SGHRS and CDR2 is YFSETQ. This CDR3 spans 17 amino acids. The CDR3 is CASSLGLAGKPTDTQYF. The CDR3 bases are TGCGCCAGCAGCTTGGGACTAGCGGGGAAACCCACAGATACGCAGTATTTT.

This chain joins TRBV7-3 and TRBJ2-5; 8 bases agree with TRBD1. The CDR3 is 13 residues long. Germline V CDR1 and CDR2: SGHTA, FQGTGA. With V trimmed by 5 bases and J by 3 bases, 2 bases remained unmatched. CDR3 residues: CASSQTGEETQYF. The CDR3 DNA is TGTGCCAGCAGCCAGACAGGGGAAGAGACCCAGTACTTC.

The gene calls are TRBV9 and TRBJ1-3; 7 nucleotides line up with TRBD1. V trimming: 3 bases; J trimming: 0 bases; junction bases outside the gene matches: 6. CDR1 SGDLS and CDR2 YYNGEE come from the germline V gene. The CDR3 runs 16 residues. For the CDR3, the DNA is TGTGCCAGCAGCGCCGGACAGGATTACTCTGGAAACACCATATATTTT. Translation gives CASSAGQDYSGNTIYF.

This chain joins TRBV4-3 and TRBJ1-3; D is perhaps TRBD1 (6 bases). Germline CDR1 and CDR2: LGHNA and YSLEER. V was pared by 1 base and J by 4 bases, with 11 bases between. The CDR3 length is 15 residues. The chain's CDR3 is CASSQGQGPGNTIYF. DNA of the CDR3: TGCGCCAGCAGCCAAGGCCAGGGGCCAGGAAACACCATATATTTT.

V gene TRBV4-1 combines with J gene TRBJ2-5; 7 nucleotides agree with TRBD1. Germline V CDR1 and CDR2: MGHRA, YSYEKL. The V segment lost 5 bases and the J segment 3 bases; nucleotides outside the gene matches: 9. The CDR3 consists of 15 residues. CDR3 sequence reads: CASSSPGTAEETQYF. CDR3 sequence (DNA): TGCGCCAGCAGCTCTCCCGGGACAGCCGAAGAGACCCAGTACTTC.

V usage is TRBV19 and J usage is TRBJ1-2, with TRBD1 matching 12 bases. Per the germline V gene, CDR1 is LNHDA and CDR2 is SQIVND (reference sequence). The CDR3 covers 16 residues. V trimming: 10 bases; J trimming: 7 bases; junction bases outside the gene matches: 16. This chain's CDR3 is CATDRGQGARRSGYTF. CDR3 bases: TGTGCCACGGATCGGGGACAGGGGGCTCGTCGGTCTGGCTACACCTTC. The whole variable domain, filled in from reference TRBV19 and TRBJ1-2, reads DGGITQSPKYLFRKEGQNVTLSCEQNLNHDAMYWYRQDPGQGLRLIYYSQIVNDFQKGDIAEGYSVSREKKESFPLTVTSAQKNPTAFYLCATDRGQGARRSGYTFGSGTRLTVV.

The chain is built from TRBV3-1 (or the pseudogene TRBV3-2) and TRBJ1-2; D is unclear. The ends were cut back, 1 base at V and 3 bases at J, with 6 bases in the middle. Per germline, CDR1 LGHDT and CDR2 YNNKEL (reference sequence). CDR3 length: 13 residues. DNA for the CDR3: TGTGCCAGCAGCCAAGGGAGATACTATGGCTACACCTTC. Its translation: CASSQGRYYGYTF.

This chain connects TRBV5-4 to TRBJ1-1, with unresolved D. Germline CDR1 SGHNT, CDR2 YYREEE (reference sequence). The V gene lost 4 bases and the J gene lost 0 bases, with 10 bases spanning the gap. The CDR3 is 14 residues long. The CDR3 DNA is TGTGCCAGCAGCCAAGGGAGGGTGAACACTGAAGCTTTCTTT. Translation: CASSQGRVNTEAFF.

The V call is TRBV12-3 or TRBV12-4, the J call TRBJ1-2, with TRBD1 as a possible D gene (5 bases). Trimming pared 11 bases from V and 5 bases from J, leaving 9 bases between. The CDR3 consists of 10 residues. The CDR3 here is CAAKGYGYTF. The CDR3 coding sequence is TGTGCCGCCAAGGGGTATGGCTACACCTTC.

The chain links TRBV6-5 to TRBJ1-5, with TRBD1 as a possible D gene (6 bases). This CDR3 region has 15 residues. Germline loops: CDR1 MNHEY, CDR2 SVGAGI. V shed 6 bases and J shed 3 bases, with 15 bases lying between them. CDR3 coding DNA: TGTGCCAGCAGAGAGGACAGTGGGAACAATCAGCCCCAGCATTTT. Its translation is CASREDSGNNQPQHF.

The chain employs TRBV9 and TRBJ2-7, with D tentatively TRBD2 (5 bases). The CDR3 consists of 14 residues. The V gene's germline CDR1 is SGDLS and CDR2 YYNGEE. V gave up 0 bases and J gave up 5 bases, with 12 bases separating them. The CDR3 spells CASSVESSLNEQYF. The DNA for the CDR3 is TGTGCCAGCAGCGTAGAATCTAGCCTCAACGAGCAGTACTTC.

The chain combines TRBV5-5 with TRBJ2-2, with D perhaps matching TRBD2 (6 bases). The ends were cut back, 0 bases at V and 3 bases at J, with 9 bases in the middle. Germline assignment: CDR1 SGHKS and CDR2 YYEKEE (reference sequence). The CDR3 is 15 amino acids. The CDR3 region has the DNA TGTGCCAGCAGCTTGGGACTAGTAGACACCGGGGAGCTGTTTTTT. As protein: CASSLGLVDTGELFF.

The chain is built from TRBV29-1 and TRBJ2-7, with TRBD1 matching 9 bases. This CDR3 spans 14 amino acids. Per germline, CDR1 SQVTM and CDR2 ANQGSEA. The junction had 8 bases not matched to a gene; V was cut back by 6 bases and J by 2 bases. CDR3 loop: CSVARGQGTYEQYF. CDR3 in DNA: TGCAGCGTGGCCCGGGGACAGGGTACCTACGAGCAGTACTTC.

This chain connects TRBV13 to TRBJ2-2; 7 bases match TRBD2. Germline-derived CDR1 and CDR2 are PRHDT and FYEKMQ (reference sequence). The CDR3 is made up of 13 amino acids. The V and J ends lost 7 bases and 6 bases, in that order; junction bases with no gene match: 5. The chain's CDR3 is CASNLRGAGELFF. CDR3 in DNA: TGTGCCAGCAATCTCCGGGGGGCCGGGGAGCTGTTTTTT.

The CDR3 DNA reads TGCGCCAGCAGCATAGACAGAGAACCTAGCACAGATACGCAGTATTTT. Amino acid sequence: CASSIDREPSTDTQYF. The gene calls are TRBV5-1 and TRBJ2-3; tentative D call: TRBD1 (5 bases). This CDR3 is built from 16 residues. V was cut by 4 bases and J by 0 bases, with 15 bases left in between. Germline CDR1 and CDR2: SGHRS and YFSETQ.

The V and J genes are TRBV15 and TRBJ2-1; D is unclear. The CDR3 loop spans 14 amino acids. With 0 bases removed from V and 5 bases from J, the gap between germline ends came to 8 bases. From germline, CDR1 is LNHNV and CDR2 YYDKDF (reference sequence). The chain's CDR3 is CATSRDLRNNEQFF. The CDR3 DNA follows: TGTGCCACCAGCAGAGATCTCAGAAACAATGAGCAGTTCTTC.

The rearrangement joins TRBV5-1 to TRBJ2-1, with 9 bases fitting TRBD2. This CDR3 region has 18 residues. Looked up from germline, CDR1 is SGHRS and CDR2 is YFSETQ. V lost 4 bases to trimming and J lost 0 bases; unmatched junction nucleotides: 11. CDR3 amino acids: CASSPGLALSSSYNEQFF. CDR3 sequence (DNA): TGCGCCAGCAGCCCCGGACTAGCGCTATCGAGCTCCTACAATGAGCAGTTCTTC.

As regards this clone: This same CDR3 is encoded by further DNA sequences in the sample. The chain recombines TRBV18 with TRBJ2-3; D perhaps matches TRBD1 (5 bases). V dropped 0 bases and J dropped 4 bases, with 5 bases sitting between them. CDR1 KGHSH and CDR2 LQKENI come from the germline V gene. This CDR3 region has 13 residues. The CDR3 DNA reads TGTGCCAGCTCACCACCAGGGGCAGATACGCAGTATTTT. It specifies CASSPPGADTQYF.

The DNA of the CDR3 is TGTGCCAGCAGCTTGCGTCTGCCCGGGTATGGAAACACCATATATTTT. Translated, it gives CASSLRLPGYGNTIYF. The genes are TRBV7-2 and TRBJ1-3; D remains unclear. Germline loops: CDR1 SGHTA, CDR2 FQGNSA. The CDR3 extends over 16 amino acids. The ends were cut back, 3 bases at V and 3 bases at J, with 15 bases in the middle. Variable domain in full (rest from reference TRBV7-2 and TRBJ1-3): GAGVSQSPSNKVTEKGKDVELRCDPISGHTALYWYRQSLGQGLEFLIYFQGNSAPDKSGLPSDRFSAERTGGSVSTLTIQRTQQEDSAVYLCASSLRLPGYGNTIYFGEGSWLTVV.

A single count supports this clone. The genes are TRBV5-5 and TRBJ2-5; D gene unclear. The CDR3 totals 14 residues. The germline V gene has CDR1 SGHKS and CDR2 YYEKEE (reference sequence). Trimming pared 4 bases from V and 3 bases from J, leaving 13 bases between. CDR3 protein: CASSERANEETQYF. Here the CDR3 DNA reads TGTGCCAGCAGCGAGCGCGCCAACGAAGAGACCCAGTACTTC.

V and J are TRBV6-1 and TRBJ1-1; 9 nucleotides align to TRBD1. This CDR3 has 14 amino acids. J gave up 6 bases and V 5 bases, and 7 bases lay outside the gene matches. CDR1 and CDR2 from the germline V gene are MNHNS and SASEGT. The DNA of the CDR3 is TGTGCCAGCAGTAAGGGACAGGGAAGATCTGAAGCTTTCTTT. It yields the protein CASSKGQGRSEAFF.

The V and J genes are TRBV4-1 and TRBJ1-2, with TRBD1 identical over 9 bases. This CDR3 comprises 13 residues. Germline V gene sequence: CDR1 MGHRA, CDR2 YSYEKL. Losses at the gene ends were 5 bases for V and 8 bases for J; bases not matched to a gene: 6. The CDR3 DNA is TGCGCCAGCAGCGAGGGACAGGGAGGGGGCTACACCTTC. The encoded protein is CASSEGQGGGYTF.

This sequence joins TRBV4-1 and TRBJ1-4, with D possibly matching TRBD1 (6 bases). V was shortened by 0 bases and J by 7 bases, with 12 bases between the two germline ends. The germline V gene has CDR1 MGHRA and CDR2 YSYEKL. The CDR3 extends over 15 amino acids. The DNA of the CDR3 is TGCGCCAGCAGCCAAGAGGGCGGCAGGGGTGAAAAACTGTTTTTT. It yields the protein CASSQEGGRGEKLFF.

The rearrangement uses TRBV29-1 and TRBJ1-2, with 7 nucleotides matching TRBD1. The CDR3 has 12 residues. V trimming: 3 bases; J trimming: 8 bases; junction bases outside the gene matches: 6. From germline, CDR1 is SQVTM and CDR2 ANQGSEA. CDR3 DNA: TGCAGCGTTGAGAACGGAGGGGGCGGCTACACCTTC. It yields the protein CSVENGGGGYTF.

This chain uses TRBV25-1 with TRBJ1-4, with 9 bases lining up with TRBD1. Germline V gene data show CDR1 as MGHDK and CDR2 as SYGVNS. This CDR3 contains 15 residues. V trimming: 7 bases; J trimming: 1 base; junction bases outside the gene matches: 4. The CDR3 region has the DNA TGTGCCAGCAAGCAGACAGGGGGAACTAATGAAAAACTGTTTTTT. Translated: CASKQTGGTNEKLFF.

The rearrangement joins TRBV12-3 or TRBV12-4 to TRBJ2-4; D is uncertain. The CDR3 length is 12 residues. Trimming stripped 6 bases from V and 0 bases from J, with 3 bases between. The CDR3 loop is CASSQAKNIQYF. As DNA, the CDR3 is TGTGCCAGCAGCCAAGCCAAAAACATTCAGTACTTC.

This clone has more than one count but fewer than ten. The genes are TRBV2 and TRBJ2-1; 10 nucleotides agree with TRBD2. V trimming: 6 bases; J trimming: 4 bases; junction bases outside the gene matches: 6. Germline values: CDR1 SNHLY, CDR2 FYNNEI. The CDR3 loop spans 15 amino acids. The chain's CDR3 is CASSPGTSDYNEQFF. DNA of the CDR3: TGTGCCAGCAGCCCGGGGACTAGCGATTACAATGAGCAGTTCTTC.

V is TRBV19 and J is TRBJ1-4; D perhaps matches TRBD1 (5 bases). CDR3 length: 18 amino acids. Germline CDR1 is LNHDA and CDR2 is SQIVND (reference sequence). Trimming removed 1 base from V and 4 bases from J, with 19 bases in between. The CDR3: CASSIGAGTSGGNEKLFF. The CDR3 region has the DNA TGTGCCAGTAGTATAGGGGCCGGGACGTCGGGAGGTAATGAAAAACTGTTTTTT. The full variable domain, with the rest looked up from reference TRBV19 and TRBJ1-4, is DGGITQSPKYLFRKEGQNVTLSCEQNLNHDAMYWYRQDPGQGLRLIYYSQIVNDFQKGDIAEGYSVSREKKESFPLTVTSAQKNPTAFYLCASSIGAGTSGGNEKLFFGSGTQLSVL.

The V gene is TRBV6-6, the J gene TRBJ1-5; 9 bases fit TRBD1. The CDR3 has 15 residues. With V trimmed by 5 bases and J by 4 bases, 6 bases remained unmatched. CDR1 and CDR2 (germline): MNHNY, SVGAGI (reference sequence). CDR3: CASSDDRGRNQPQHF. The CDR3 DNA reads as TGTGCCAGCAGTGACGACAGGGGGAGGAATCAGCCCCAGCATTTT.